This TCR beta chain is drawn from a study of tumor-infiltrating lymphocytes in primary liver carcinoma. Germline V gene lookup returns CDR1 MNHEY and CDR2 SVGAGI. The CDR3 sequence is 17 residues long. Starting material of 450 to 500 ng total RNA yielded TCR beta cDNA via a constant-region primer. It was through three nested multiplex PCR rounds of slightly modified ARM-PCR that TCR beta libraries arose. The opening two PCR rounds, ten to eleven cycles each, paired TRBV1-TRBV30 forward primers with a C-beta reverse primer. Using its own MiXCR run on the multiplex PCR reads, TCRdb lists one record per CDR3 protein. Among roughly 40,000 distinct CDR3 sequences listed, 60% to 80% were seen once. Co-extracted RNA and DNA came from approximately 20-30 mg of unsorted bulk tissue. Comments on this clonotype: What it binds is unknown. The CDR3 ends on some other residue instead of the conserved phenylalanine or tryptophan, so this is likely a read error.

Study-wide results and limits: Tumors and blood were compared for top-250-clone fraction, and tumors had the significantly higher value (p = 0.039).

V and J are TRBV6-5 and TRBJ2-7, with 8 positions matching TRBD1. The receptor comes from a woman in her 30s with primary liver carcinoma and hepatitis B virus infection. The sample consisted of tumor-adjacent normal liver tissue. The CDR3: CDSSQMQGASGAYEQYS. The CDR3 bases are TGTGACAGCAGTCAAATGCAGGGGGCCTCCGGCGCCTACGAGCAGTACTCC.